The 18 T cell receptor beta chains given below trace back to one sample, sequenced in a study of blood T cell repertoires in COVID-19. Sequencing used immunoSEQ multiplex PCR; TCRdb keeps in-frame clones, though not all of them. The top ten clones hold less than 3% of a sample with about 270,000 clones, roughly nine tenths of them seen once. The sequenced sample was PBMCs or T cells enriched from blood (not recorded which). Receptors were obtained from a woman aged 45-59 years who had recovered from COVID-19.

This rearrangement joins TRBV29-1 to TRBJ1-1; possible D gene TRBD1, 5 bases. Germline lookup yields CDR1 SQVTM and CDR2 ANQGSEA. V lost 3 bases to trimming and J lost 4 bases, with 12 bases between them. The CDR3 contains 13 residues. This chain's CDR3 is CSVDAGKGTEAFF. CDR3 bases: TGCAGCGTTGACGCAGGGAAGGGCACTGAAGCTTTCTTT.

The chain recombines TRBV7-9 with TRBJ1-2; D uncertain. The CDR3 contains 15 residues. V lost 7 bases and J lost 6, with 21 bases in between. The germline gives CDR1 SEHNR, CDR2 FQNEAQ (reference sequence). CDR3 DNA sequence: TGTGCCAGCACCCCGCCCGCCCGAGACCGGGATGGCTACACCTTC. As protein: CASTPPARDRDGYTF.

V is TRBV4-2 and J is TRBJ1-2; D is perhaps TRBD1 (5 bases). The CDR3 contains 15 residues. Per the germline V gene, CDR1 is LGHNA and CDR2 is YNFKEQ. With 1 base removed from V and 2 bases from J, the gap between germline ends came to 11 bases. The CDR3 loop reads CASSQAMQGNYGYTF. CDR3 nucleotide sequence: TGTGCCAGCAGCCAAGCCATGCAGGGCAACTATGGCTACACCTTC.

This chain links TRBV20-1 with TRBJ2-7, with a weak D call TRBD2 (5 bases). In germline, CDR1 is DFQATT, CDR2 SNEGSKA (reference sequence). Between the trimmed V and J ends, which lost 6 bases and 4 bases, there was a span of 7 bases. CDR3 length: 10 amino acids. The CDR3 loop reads CSAREYEQYF. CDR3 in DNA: TGCAGTGCAAGGGAGTACGAGCAGTACTTC.

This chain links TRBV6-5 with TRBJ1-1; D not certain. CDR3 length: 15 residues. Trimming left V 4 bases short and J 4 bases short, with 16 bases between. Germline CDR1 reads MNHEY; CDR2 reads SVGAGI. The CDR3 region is CASSSRTLAGTEAFF. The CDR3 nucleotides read TGTGCCAGCAGTTCACGGACTCTTGCCGGCACTGAAGCTTTCTTT.

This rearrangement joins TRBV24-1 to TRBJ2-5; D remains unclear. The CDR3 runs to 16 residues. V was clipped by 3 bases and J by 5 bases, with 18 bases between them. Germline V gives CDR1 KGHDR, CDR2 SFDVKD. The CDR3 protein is CATSDTRSGSRETQYF. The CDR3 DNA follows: TGTGCCACCAGTGATACCCGTTCCGGGTCAAGGGAGACCCAGTACTTC.

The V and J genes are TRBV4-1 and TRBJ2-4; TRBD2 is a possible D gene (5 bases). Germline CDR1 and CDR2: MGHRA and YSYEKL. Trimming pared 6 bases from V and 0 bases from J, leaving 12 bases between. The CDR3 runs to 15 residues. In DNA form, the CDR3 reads TGCGCCAGCAGACCAACTGGAGGAGCCAAAAACATTCAGTACTTC. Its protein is CASRPTGGAKNIQYF.

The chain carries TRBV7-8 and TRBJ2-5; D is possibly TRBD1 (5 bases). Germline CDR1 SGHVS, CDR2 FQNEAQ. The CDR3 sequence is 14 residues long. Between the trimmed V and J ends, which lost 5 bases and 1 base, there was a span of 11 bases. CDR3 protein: CASSALRGQETQYF. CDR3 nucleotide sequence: TGTGCCAGCAGCGCCCTAAGGGGCCAAGAGACCCAGTACTTC.

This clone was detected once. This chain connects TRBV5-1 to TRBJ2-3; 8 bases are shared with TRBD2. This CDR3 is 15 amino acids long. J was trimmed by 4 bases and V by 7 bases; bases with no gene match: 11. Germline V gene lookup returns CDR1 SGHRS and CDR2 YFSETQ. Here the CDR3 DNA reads TGCGCCAGCTCGACAGCGGGACTAGACGCAGATACGCAGTATTTT. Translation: CASSTAGLDADTQYF.

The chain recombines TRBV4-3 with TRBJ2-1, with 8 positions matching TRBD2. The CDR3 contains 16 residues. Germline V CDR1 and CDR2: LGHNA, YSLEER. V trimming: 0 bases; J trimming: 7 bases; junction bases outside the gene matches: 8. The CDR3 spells CASSQEFSGIANEQFF. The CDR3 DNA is TGCGCCAGCAGCCAAGAATTTAGCGGGATTGCGAATGAGCAGTTCTTC.

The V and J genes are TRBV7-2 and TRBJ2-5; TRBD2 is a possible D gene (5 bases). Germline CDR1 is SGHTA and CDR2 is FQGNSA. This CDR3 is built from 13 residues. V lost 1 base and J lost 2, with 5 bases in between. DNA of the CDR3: TGTGCCAGCAGCTTAGGACTACAAGAGACCCAGTACTTC. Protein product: CASSLGLQETQYF.

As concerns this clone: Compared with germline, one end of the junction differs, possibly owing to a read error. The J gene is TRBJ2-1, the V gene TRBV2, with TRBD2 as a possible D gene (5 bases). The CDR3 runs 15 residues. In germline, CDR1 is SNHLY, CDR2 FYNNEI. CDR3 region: CASSARANSYNEQLF. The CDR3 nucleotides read TGTGCCAGCTCGGCGCGGGCAAACTCCTACAATGAGCAGCTCTTC.

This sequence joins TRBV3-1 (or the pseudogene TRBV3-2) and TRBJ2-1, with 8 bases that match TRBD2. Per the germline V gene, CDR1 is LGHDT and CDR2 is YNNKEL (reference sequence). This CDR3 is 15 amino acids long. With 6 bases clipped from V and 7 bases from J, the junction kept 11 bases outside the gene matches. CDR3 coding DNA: TGTGCCAGCAGGGACTGGACTAGCTCTGGAAATGAGCAGTTCTTC. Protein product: CASRDWTSSGNEQFF.

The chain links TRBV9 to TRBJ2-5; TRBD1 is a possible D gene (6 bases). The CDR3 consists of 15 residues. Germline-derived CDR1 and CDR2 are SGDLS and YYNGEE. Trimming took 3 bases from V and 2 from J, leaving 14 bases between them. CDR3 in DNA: TGTGCCAGCAGCGAACAGGGAAAACTTCAAGAGACCCAGTACTTC. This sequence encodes CASSEQGKLQETQYF.

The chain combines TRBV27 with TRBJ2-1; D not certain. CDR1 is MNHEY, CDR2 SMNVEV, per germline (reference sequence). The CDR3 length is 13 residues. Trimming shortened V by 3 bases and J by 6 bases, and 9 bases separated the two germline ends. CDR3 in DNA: TGTGCCAGCAGTTTGATACCCGGCAATGAGCAGTTCTTC. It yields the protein CASSLIPGNEQFF.

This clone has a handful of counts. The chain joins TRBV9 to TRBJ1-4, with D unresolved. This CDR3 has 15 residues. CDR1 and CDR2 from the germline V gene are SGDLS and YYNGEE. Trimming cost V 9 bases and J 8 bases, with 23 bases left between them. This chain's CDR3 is CATSRADGMGEKLFF. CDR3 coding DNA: TGTGCCACCTCCCGAGCCGACGGGATGGGAGAAAAACTGTTTTTT.

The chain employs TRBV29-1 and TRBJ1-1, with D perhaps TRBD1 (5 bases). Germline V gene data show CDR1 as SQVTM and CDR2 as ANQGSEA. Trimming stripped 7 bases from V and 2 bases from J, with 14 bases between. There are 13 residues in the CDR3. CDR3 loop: CSAWGGLNTEAFF. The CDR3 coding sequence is TGCAGCGCGTGGGGGGGTCTCAACACTGAAGCTTTCTTT.

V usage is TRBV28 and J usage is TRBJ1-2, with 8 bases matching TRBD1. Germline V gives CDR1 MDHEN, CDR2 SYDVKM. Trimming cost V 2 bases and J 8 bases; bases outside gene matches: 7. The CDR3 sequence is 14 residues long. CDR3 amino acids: CASSLDRGPGGYTF. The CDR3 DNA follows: TGTGCCAGCAGTTTAGACAGGGGCCCGGGAGGCTACACCTTC.